The clone carrying this T cell receptor (beta chain) was detected ten times or more. What it recognizes is unknown. The data were taken from a study of molecular identifiers for immune sequencing clone quantification. TCRdb ran MiXCR on the PCR reads and lists one entry per CDR3 protein. The sample has approximately 550,000 distinct CDR3 sequences; 25% are singletons. General study points: Over 98% of effector molecules, but under 1% in naive cells, were held by clones with more than 20 RNA copies.

The TCR originated in a human donor in good health. Some libraries in this study had Jurkat cell RNA spiked in. The sample consisted of naive CD8+ T cells from blood, with Jurkat cell RNA spiked in. Subset of the sample: FACS-sorted CD8+CD4-CCR7+CD45RA+ naive T cells.

The CDR3 region is CASSQTGTDFQETQYF. CDR3 nucleotides: TGCGCCAGCAGTCAAACCGGGACAGACTTCCAAGAGACCCAGTACTTC. This rearrangement joins TRBV23-1 to TRBJ2-5, with 7 bases lining up with TRBD1. TRBV23-1 qualifies as an ORF whose function is uncertain. The CDR3 runs 16 residues. Trimming took 2 bases from V and 1 from J; bases not matched to a gene: 7.